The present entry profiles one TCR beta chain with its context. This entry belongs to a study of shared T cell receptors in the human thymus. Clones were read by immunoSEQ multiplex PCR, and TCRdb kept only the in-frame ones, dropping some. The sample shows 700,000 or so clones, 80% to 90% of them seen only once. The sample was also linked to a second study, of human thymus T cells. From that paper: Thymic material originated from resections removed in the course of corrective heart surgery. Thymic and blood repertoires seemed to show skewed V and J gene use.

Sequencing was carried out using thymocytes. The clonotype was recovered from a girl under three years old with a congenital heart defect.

The CDR3 protein is CARDRGRRGYTF. DNA for the CDR3: TGTGCCAGGGACAGGGGGCGAAGGGGCTACACCTTC. V and J are TRBV2 and TRBJ1-2; 11 bases match TRBD1. Germline V lookup: CDR1 SNHLY, CDR2 FYNNEI. CDR3 length equals 12 residues. Unmatched junction bases numbered 5, after V lost 9 bases and J lost 8 bases.